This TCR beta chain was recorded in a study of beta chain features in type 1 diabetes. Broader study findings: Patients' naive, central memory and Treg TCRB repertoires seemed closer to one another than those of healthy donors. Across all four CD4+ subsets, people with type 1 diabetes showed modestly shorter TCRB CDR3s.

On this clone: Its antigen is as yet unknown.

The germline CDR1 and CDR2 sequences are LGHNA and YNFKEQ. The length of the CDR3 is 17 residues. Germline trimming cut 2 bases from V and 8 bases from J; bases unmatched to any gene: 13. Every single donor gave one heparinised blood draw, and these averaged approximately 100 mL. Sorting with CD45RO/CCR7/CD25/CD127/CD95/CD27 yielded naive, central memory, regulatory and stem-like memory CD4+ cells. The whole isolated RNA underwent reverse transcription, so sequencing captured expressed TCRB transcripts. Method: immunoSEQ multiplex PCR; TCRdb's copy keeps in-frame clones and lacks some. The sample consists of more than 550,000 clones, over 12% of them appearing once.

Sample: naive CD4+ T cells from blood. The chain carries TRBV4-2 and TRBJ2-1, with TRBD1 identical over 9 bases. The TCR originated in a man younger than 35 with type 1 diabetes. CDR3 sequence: CASSQSRGGQGIYEQFF. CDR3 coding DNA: TGTGCCAGCAGCCAATCCCGAGGGGGACAGGGTATCTATGAGCAGTTCTTC.